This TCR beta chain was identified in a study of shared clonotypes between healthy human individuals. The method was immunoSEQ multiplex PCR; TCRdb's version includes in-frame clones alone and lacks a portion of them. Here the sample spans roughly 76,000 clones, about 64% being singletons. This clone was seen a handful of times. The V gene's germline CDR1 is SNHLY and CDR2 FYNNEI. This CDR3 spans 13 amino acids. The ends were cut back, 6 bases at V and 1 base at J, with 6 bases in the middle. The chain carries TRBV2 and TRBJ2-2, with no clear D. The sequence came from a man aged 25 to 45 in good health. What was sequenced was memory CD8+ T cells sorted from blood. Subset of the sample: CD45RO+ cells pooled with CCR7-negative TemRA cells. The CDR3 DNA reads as TGTGCCAGCAGCCTCAAGAACACCGGGGAGCTGTTTTTT. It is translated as CASSLKNTGELFF.